Listed below are T cell receptor beta chains from one sample, sequenced in a study of blood T cell repertoires in COVID-19. TCRdb keeps only in-frame clones here, not all; method: immunoSEQ multiplex PCR. The sample lists some 240,000 clones, roughly 84% occurring once. Sequenced sample: peripheral blood. These receptors originate from a man between 45 and 60 years old with active or convalescent COVID-19. Both conserved end residues are part of each CDR3. A D gene is named only where the DNA matches it firmly. Size tells how often a clone was seen (once, few, many) or the class of an expanded clone, and some rows leave it out.

clone size	V gene	D gene	J gene	CDR3 protein	CDR3 DNA
once	TRBV4-3	.	TRBJ1-4	CASSQTGSEKLFF	TGCGCCAGCAGCCAGACGGGTAGTGAAAAACTGTTTTTT
.	TRBV5-5	TRBD1	TRBJ1-5	CASSPITENRGRSNQPQHF	TGTGCCAGCAGCCCTATTACCGAAAACAGGGGGCGAAGTAATCAGCCCCAGCATTTT
.	TRBV5-1	TRBD1	TRBJ2-2	CASSYTGTGGYGELFF	TGCGCCAGCAGCTATACCGGGACAGGGGGCTACGGGGAGCTGTTTTTT
once	TRBV5-1	TRBD2	TRBJ2-5	CASSLTGTSEETQYF	TGCGCCAGCAGCTTGACCGGGACTAGCGAAGAGACCCAGTACTTC
once	TRBV29-1	TRBD2	TRBJ2-3	CSVDGSSGGYTQYF	TGCAGCGTTGATGGATCTAGCGGGGGTTATACGCAGTATTTT
.	TRBV29-1	.	TRBJ1-1	CSVAGTLNTEAFF	TGCAGCGTCGCCGGGACTCTGAACACTGAAGCTTTCTTT
.	TRBV20-1	.	TRBJ1-1	CSARGGGQAFF	TGCAGTGCACGGGGTGGGGGCCAGGCTTTCTTT
.	TRBV29-1	.	TRBJ2-2	CSVSTGWGTGELFF	TGCAGCGTGTCTACAGGGTGGGGCACCGGGGAGCTGTTTTTT
.	TRBV6-5	.	TRBJ1-3	CASRLQPGGNTIYF	TGTGCCAGCAGACTGCAGCCAGGGGGAAACACCATATATTTT
.	TRBV13	TRBD2	TRBJ2-2	CASSPSGLAGGLNTGELFF	TGTGCCAGCAGCCCCTCCGGACTAGCGGGGGGGCTGAACACCGGGGAGCTGTTTTTT
.	TRBV5-1	TRBD2	TRBJ2-3	CASSFQAGGSNTQYF	TGCGCCAGCAGCTTCCAAGCGGGGGGTTCAAATACGCAGTATTTT
.	TRBV7-2	TRBD2	TRBJ2-3	CASSVAGVILDTQYF	TGTGCCAGCAGCGTAGCGGGAGTAATCTTGGATACGCAGTATTTT
.	TRBV10-2	TRBD2	TRBJ2-3	CASSKAGGPTDTQYF	TGCGCCAGCAGTAAAGCGGGGGGCCCAACAGATACGCAGTATTTT
.	TRBV18	.	TRBJ2-1	CASSPTGPTGNNEQFF	TGTGCCAGCTCACCAACGGGCCCTACAGGGAACAATGAGCAGTTCTTC
once	TRBV29-1	.	TRBJ2-5	CSVEEGGGETQYF	TGCAGCGTTGAAGAGGGAGGGGGGGAGACCCAGTACTTC
.	TRBV6-2/TRBV6-3	.	TRBJ2-3	CASSYSGTYSTDTQYF	TGTGCCAGCAGTTACTCTGGGACATACAGCACAGATACGCAGTATTTT
.	TRBV7-2	.	TRBJ2-1	CASSFRDSHYNEQFF	TGTGCCAGCAGCTTCCGGGACTCCCATTACAATGAGCAGTTCTTC
.	TRBV7-9	TRBD1	TRBJ1-2	CASSITGGVYGYTF	TGTGCCAGCAGTATAACAGGGGGCGTCTATGGCTACACCTTC
.	TRBV3-1/TRBV3-2	.	TRBJ1-1	CASSHNRNLNTEAFF	TGTGCCAGCAGCCATAACAGGAATTTGAACACTGAAGCTTTCTTT
.	TRBV28	TRBD2	TRBJ2-3	CASKGPGGLDTQYF	TGTGCCAGCAAAGGGCCGGGGGGATTAGATACGCAGTATTTT
.	TRBV7-3	.	TRBJ2-5	CASSLSPGWWETQYF	TGTGCCAGCAGCTTAAGTCCGGGGTGGTGGGAGACCCAGTACTTC
.	TRBV27	TRBD1	TRBJ1-4	CASSFEGAGEKLFF	TGTGCCAGCAGTTTTGAGGGGGCGGGTGAAAAACTGTTTTTT
.	TRBV18	.	TRBJ1-2	CASSPQTNYGYTF	TGTGCCAGCTCACCGCAGACTAACTATGGCTACACCTTC
.	TRBV19	.	TRBJ1-5	CASGGHYSNQPQHF	TGTGCCTCGGGGGGACATTATAGCAATCAGCCCCAGCATTTT
once	TRBV29-1	TRBD1	TRBJ1-6	CSVAAGGRGSPLHF	TGCAGCGTGGCCGCAGGGGGCAGGGGTTCACCCCTCCACTTT
.	TRBV16	.	TRBJ1-2	CASSQFWQGRGYTF	TGTGCCAGCAGCCAATTCTGGCAGGGGAGAGGCTACACCTTC
.	TRBV23-1	.	TRBJ1-4	CASSQSTPMVRGQAEKLFF	TGCGCCAGCAGTCAATCAACCCCGATGGTGCGGGGGCAGGCTGAAAAACTGTTTTTT
.	TRBV19	TRBD1	TRBJ2-7	CASSPWLGQGATYEQYF	TGTGCCAGTAGTCCGTGGCTGGGACAGGGAGCTACCTACGAGCAGTACTTC
once	TRBV28	TRBD1	TRBJ1-4	CASSLTGTGVEKLFF	TGTGCCAGCAGTTTAACCGGGACAGGGGTTGAAAAACTGTTTTTT
once	TRBV5-1	.	TRBJ1-2	CASSPQATGPYGYTF	TGCGCCAGCAGCCCCCAGGCTACAGGGCCTTATGGCTACACCTTC
.	TRBV4-3	.	TRBJ2-1	CASSQGDYYNEQFF	TGCGCCAGCAGCCAAGGTGACTACTACAATGAGCAGTTCTTC
.	TRBV10-3	.	TRBJ1-2	CAISVQESANYGYTF	TGTGCCATCAGTGTACAGGAGTCAGCTAACTATGGCTACACCTTC
.	TRBV6-5	.	TRBJ2-5	CASSRTLTPQETQYF	TGTGCCAGCAGCCGGACTTTAACTCCTCAAGAGACCCAGTACTTC
.	TRBV9	.	TRBJ1-6	CASSSHGQSHSPLHF	TGTGCCAGCAGCTCCCATGGACAGAGCCATTCACCCCTCCACTTT
.	TRBV6-5	.	TRBJ1-4	CASSAGESGNEKLFF	TGTGCCAGCAGCGCAGGGGAATCGGGGAACGAAAAACTGTTTTTT
.	TRBV9	.	TRBJ2-5	CASSVASGSQETQYF	TGTGCCAGCAGCGTAGCTTCAGGTTCCCAAGAGACCCAGTACTTC
once	TRBV9	TRBD1	TRBJ2-3	CASSPGRGLTGGSKDTQYF	TGTGCCAGCAGCCCCGGGAGGGGATTGACAGGGGGCTCGAAAGATACGCAGTATTTT
.	TRBV19	TRBD1	TRBJ2-5	CASSQTGTGGRETQYF	TGTGCCAGTAGCCAAACCGGGACAGGGGGTCGGGAGACCCAGTACTTC
.	TRBV6-4	.	TRBJ1-5	CASSPRGGNQPQHF	TGTGCCAGCAGCCCCAGGGGAGGCAATCAGCCCCAGCATTTT
.	TRBV10-3	TRBD1	TRBJ1-1	CAISDTGGMNTEAFF	TGTGCCATCAGCGATACAGGGGGCATGAACACTGAAGCTTTCTTT
.	TRBV7-6	.	TRBJ2-3	CASSSSDTQYF	TGTGCCAGCAGCTCCTCAGATACGCAGTATTTT
.	TRBV3-1/TRBV3-2	.	TRBJ2-3	CASSHWGGPSDTQYF	TGTGCCAGCAGCCATTGGGGGGGGCCGTCAGATACGCAGTATTTT
.	TRBV3-1/TRBV3-2	TRBD1	TRBJ2-7	CASSQVGQGRYEQYF	TGTGCCAGCAGCCAAGTTGGACAGGGGAGGTACGAGCAGTACTTC
.	TRBV29-1	.	TRBJ2-3	CSSWAQNTDTQYF	TGCAGCTCCTGGGCTCAAAACACAGATACGCAGTATTTT
once	TRBV7-9	TRBD1	TRBJ1-2	CASSSMDRGGGYTF	TGTGCCAGCAGCTCCATGGACAGGGGTGGTGGCTACACCTTC
.	TRBV30	TRBD1	TRBJ1-5	CAWRLTGPGQPQHF	TGTGCCTGGAGGCTGACAGGGCCGGGGCAGCCCCAGCATTTT
.	TRBV7-2	TRBD2	TRBJ2-3	CASSSERPVLAGATDTQYF	TGTGCCAGCAGCTCCGAGAGGCCGGTTCTAGCGGGGGCCACAGATACGCAGTATTTT
.	TRBV7-2	.	TRBJ1-1	CASSLGLSSTEAFF	TGTGCCAGCAGCTTAGGATTGAGTTCCACTGAAGCTTTCTTT
.	TRBV12-3/TRBV12-4	.	TRBJ1-4	CASSFREKLFF	TGTGCCAGCAGTTTCCGTGAAAAACTGTTTTTT
.	TRBV5-8	.	TRBJ2-3	CASSVLGLSTDTQYF	TGTGCCAGCAGCGTCCTTGGACTGAGCACAGATACGCAGTATTTT
.	TRBV28	.	TRBJ1-5	CASSTPLATNQPQHF	TGTGCCAGCAGTACCCCCCTAGCGACCAATCAGCCCCAGCATTTT
.	TRBV11-2	TRBD1	TRBJ2-1	CASSLDRRDRGYNEQFF	TGTGCCAGCAGCTTAGATCGCAGGGACAGGGGCTACAATGAGCAGTTCTTC
once	TRBV7-9	.	TRBJ1-1	CASSSADRSKAFF	TGTGCCAGCAGCTCGGCGGACAGAAGTAAAGCTTTCTTT